The clone carrying this TCR beta chain was seen only once. This sample is part of a study of blood T cell repertoires in COVID-19. The repertoire was sequenced with immunoSEQ multiplex PCR; TCRdb's copy has only in-frame clones and lacks some. The table lists some 150,000 clones, about three quarters of them singletons. This clonotype was sampled from a woman aged 45-60 years with active or convalescent COVID-19. The source material was peripheral blood.

The CDR3 region has the DNA TGTGCCAGCAGCTGCACGGGGAGGGACACTGAAGCTTTCTTT. Protein product: CASSCTGRDTEAFF. V is TRBV3-1 (or the pseudogene TRBV3-2) and J is TRBJ1-1; D unresolved. Trimming removed 5 bases at V and 3 bases at J, with 13 bases between. This CDR3 has 14 amino acids. CDR1 and CDR2 from the germline V gene are LGHDT and YNNKEL (reference sequence).